This T cell receptor (beta chain) was recorded in a study of identical twins. Carrying unique molecular identifiers, the cDNA also gained a universal primer site through template switching. TCRdb itself ran the 5' RACE reads through MiXCR, one entry per CDR3 protein. The repertoire holds 1,800,000 or so distinct CDR3 sequences, more than 30% seen once, with 0.25% to 0.3% in the top ten. The receptor comes from a newborn girl in good health. The sequenced material came from cord blood.

This CDR3 reads CASSVTSGTSTDTQYF. Written as DNA, the CDR3 is TGCGCCAGCAGCGTAACTAGCGGAACTAGCACAGATACGCAGTATTTT. V gene TRBV5-1 combines with J gene TRBJ2-3; 8 positions agree with TRBD2. The junction had 7 bases not matched to a gene; V was cut back by 4 bases and J by 0 bases. The CDR3 loop spans 16 amino acids. Germline-derived CDR1 and CDR2 are SGHRS and YFSETQ.